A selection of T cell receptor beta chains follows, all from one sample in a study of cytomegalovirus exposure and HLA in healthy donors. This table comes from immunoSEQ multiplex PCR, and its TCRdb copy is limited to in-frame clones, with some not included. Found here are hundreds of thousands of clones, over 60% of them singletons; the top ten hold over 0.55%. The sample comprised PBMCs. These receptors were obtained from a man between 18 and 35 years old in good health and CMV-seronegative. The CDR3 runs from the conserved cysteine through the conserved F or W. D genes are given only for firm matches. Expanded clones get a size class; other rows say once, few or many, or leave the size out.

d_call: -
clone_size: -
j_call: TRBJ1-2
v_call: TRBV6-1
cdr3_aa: CASSVDGLLWHYGYTF
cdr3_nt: TGTGCCAGCAGTGTAGACGGACTATTATGGCACTATGGCTACACCTTC

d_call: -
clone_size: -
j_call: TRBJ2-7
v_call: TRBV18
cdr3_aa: CASSPRNGFRPYEQYF
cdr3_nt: TGTGCCAGCTCACCACGGAATGGGTTCAGGCCTTACGAGCAGTACTTC

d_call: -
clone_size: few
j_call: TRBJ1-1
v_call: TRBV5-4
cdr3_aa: CASREGNTEAFF
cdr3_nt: TGTGCCAGCAGAGAGGGGAACACTGAAGCTTTCTTT

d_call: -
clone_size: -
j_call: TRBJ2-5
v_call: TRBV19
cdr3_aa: CASSIGTAGARDQYF
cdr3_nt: TGTGCCAGTAGTATCGGGACGGCAGGGGCGAGAGACCAGTACTTC

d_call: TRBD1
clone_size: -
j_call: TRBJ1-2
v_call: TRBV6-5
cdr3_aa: CASRTRQGVIDGYTF
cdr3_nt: TGTGCCAGCAGAACCCGACAGGGGGTTATTGATGGCTACACCTTC

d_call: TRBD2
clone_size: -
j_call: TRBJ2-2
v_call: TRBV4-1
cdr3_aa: CASSQAGTSGNTGELFF
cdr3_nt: TGCGCCAGCAGCCAAGCCGGGACTAGCGGCAACACCGGGGAGCTGTTTTTT

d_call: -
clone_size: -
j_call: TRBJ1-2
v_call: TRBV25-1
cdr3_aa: CASSSADVNYGYTF
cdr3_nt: TGTGCCAGCAGTTCGGCGGATGTTAACTATGGCTACACCTTC

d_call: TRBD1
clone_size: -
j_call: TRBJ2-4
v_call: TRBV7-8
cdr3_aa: CASSQEGTGAKNIQYF
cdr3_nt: TGTGCCAGCAGCCAAGAGGGGACAGGGGCCAAAAACATTCAGTACTTC

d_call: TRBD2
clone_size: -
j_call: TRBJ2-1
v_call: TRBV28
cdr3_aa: CASSFTASSGGGSYNEQFF
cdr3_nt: TGTGCCAGCAGCTTTACCGCCTCTAGCGGGGGCGGGTCTTACAATGAGCAGTTCTTC

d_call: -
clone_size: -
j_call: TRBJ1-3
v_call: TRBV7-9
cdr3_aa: CASRPGIAGNTIYF
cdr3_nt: TGTGCCAGCAGGCCAGGGATTGCCGGAAACACCATATATTTT

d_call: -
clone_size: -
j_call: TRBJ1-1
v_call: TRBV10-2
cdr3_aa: CASKKERDTEAFF
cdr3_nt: TGCGCCAGCAAGAAGGAGAGGGACACTGAAGCTTTCTTT

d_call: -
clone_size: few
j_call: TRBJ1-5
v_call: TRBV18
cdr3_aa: CASSGGREHQPQHF
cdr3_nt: TGTGCCAGCTCAGGCGGGAGAGAGCATCAGCCCCAGCATTTT

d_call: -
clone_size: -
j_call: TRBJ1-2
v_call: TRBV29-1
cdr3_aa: CSVETPGYGYTF
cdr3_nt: TGCAGCGTTGAGACCCCCGGGTATGGCTACACCTTC

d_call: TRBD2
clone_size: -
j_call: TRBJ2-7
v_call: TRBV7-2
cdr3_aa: CASSPRLAGDREQYF
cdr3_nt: TGTGCCAGCAGCCCTAGACTAGCGGGAGACCGCGAGCAGTACTTC

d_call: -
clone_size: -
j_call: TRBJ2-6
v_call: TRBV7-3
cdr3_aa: CASSLRGTGNSGANALTF
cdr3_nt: TGTGCCAGCAGCTTAAGAGGTACAGGGAACTCTGGGGCCAACGCCCTGACTTTC

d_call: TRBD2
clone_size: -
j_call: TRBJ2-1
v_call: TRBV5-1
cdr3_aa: CASSWRTSGSSYNEQFF
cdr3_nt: TGCGCCAGCAGCTGGAGGACTAGCGGGAGCTCCTACAATGAGCAGTTCTTC

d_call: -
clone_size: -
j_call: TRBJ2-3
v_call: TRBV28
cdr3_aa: CASSLGRVTDTQYF
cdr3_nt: TGTGCCAGCAGTTTAGGCAGGGTTACAGATACGCAGTATTTT

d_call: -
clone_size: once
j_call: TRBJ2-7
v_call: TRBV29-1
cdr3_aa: CSVHKNYEQYF
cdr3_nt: TGCAGCGTTCACAAGAACTACGAGCAGTACTTC

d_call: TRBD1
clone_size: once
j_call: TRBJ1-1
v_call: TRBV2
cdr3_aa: CASSSGGGTEAFF
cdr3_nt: TGTGCCAGCAGCTCAGGGGGAGGCACTGAAGCTTTCTTT

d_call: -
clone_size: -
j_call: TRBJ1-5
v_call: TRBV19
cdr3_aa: CASSRDRLNQPQHF
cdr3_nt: TGTGCCAGTAGTCGAGACAGACTCAATCAGCCCCAGCATTTT

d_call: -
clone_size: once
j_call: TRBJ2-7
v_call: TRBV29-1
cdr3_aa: CSVEVTGSYEQYF
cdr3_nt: TGCAGCGTTGAAGTGACAGGCTCCTACGAGCAGTACTTC

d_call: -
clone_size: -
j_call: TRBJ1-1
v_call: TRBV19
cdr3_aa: CASSVLGHKNTEAFF
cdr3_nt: TGTGCCAGTAGCGTCCTGGGGCACAAGAACACTGAAGCTTTCTTT

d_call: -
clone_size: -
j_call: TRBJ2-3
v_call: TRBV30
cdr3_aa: CAWRAILPTDTQYF
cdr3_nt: TGTGCCTGGAGAGCCATTCTCCCCACAGATACGCAGTATTTT

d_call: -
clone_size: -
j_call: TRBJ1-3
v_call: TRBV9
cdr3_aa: CASSARPGTGNTIYF
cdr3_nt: TGTGCCAGCAGCGCGAGACCAGGAACTGGAAACACCATATATTTT

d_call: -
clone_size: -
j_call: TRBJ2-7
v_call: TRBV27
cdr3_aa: CASSWSLDVDEQYF
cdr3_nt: TGTGCCAGCAGTTGGTCCCTAGACGTTGACGAGCAGTACTTC

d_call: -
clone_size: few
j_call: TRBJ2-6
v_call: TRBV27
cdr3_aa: CASSKIVGVGAGANVLTF
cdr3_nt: TGTGCCAGCAGCAAAATCGTTGGAGTCGGAGCTGGGGCCAACGTCCTGACTTTC

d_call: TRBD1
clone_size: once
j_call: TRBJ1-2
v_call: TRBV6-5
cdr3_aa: CASSPPGQRSYGYTF
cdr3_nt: TGTGCCAGCAGTCCTCCGGGACAGAGGTCCTATGGCTACACCTTC

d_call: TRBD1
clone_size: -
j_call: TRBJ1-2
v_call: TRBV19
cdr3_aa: CASSIERDRYSNYGYTF
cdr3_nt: TGTGCCAGTAGTATAGAACGGGACAGATACTCTAACTATGGCTACACCTTC

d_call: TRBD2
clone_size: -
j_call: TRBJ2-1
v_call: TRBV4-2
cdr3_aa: CASSLTTSGNYNEQFF
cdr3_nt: TGTGCCAGCAGCCTCACCACTAGCGGGAATTACAATGAGCAGTTCTTC

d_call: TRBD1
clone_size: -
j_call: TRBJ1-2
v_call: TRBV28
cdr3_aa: CASSLGQGGYGYTF
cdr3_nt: TGTGCCAGCAGTTTAGGACAGGGTGGCTACGGCTACACCTTC

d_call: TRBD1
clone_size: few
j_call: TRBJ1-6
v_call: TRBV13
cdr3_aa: CASSLDRGASPLHF
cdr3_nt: TGTGCCAGCAGCCTAGACAGGGGCGCTTCGCCCCTCCACTTT

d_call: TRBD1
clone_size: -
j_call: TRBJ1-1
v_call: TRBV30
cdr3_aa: CAWSGDRGTEAFF
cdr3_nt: TGTGCCTGGAGCGGGGACAGGGGAACTGAAGCTTTCTTT

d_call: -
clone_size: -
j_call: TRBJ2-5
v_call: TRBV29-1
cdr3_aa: CSANRAGQETQYF
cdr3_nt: TGCAGCGCCAACAGGGCGGGCCAAGAGACCCAGTACTTC

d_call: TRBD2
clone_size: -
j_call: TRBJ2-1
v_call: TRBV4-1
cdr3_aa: CASSQQAGGSGNEQFF
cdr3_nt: TGCGCCAGCAGCCAGCAGGCTGGCGGGAGTGGGAATGAGCAGTTCTTC

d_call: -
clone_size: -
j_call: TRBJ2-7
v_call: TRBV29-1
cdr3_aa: CSVSDNSYEQYF
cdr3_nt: TGCAGCGTTTCAGACAACTCCTACGAGCAGTACTTC

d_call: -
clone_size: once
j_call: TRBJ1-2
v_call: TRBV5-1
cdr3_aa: CASSLWSGRYGYTF
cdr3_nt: TGCGCCAGCAGCTTGTGGAGTGGCCGCTATGGCTACACCTTC

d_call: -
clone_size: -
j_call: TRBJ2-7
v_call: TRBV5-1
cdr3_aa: CASSLNRGGSYEQYF
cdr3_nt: TGCGCCAGCAGCCTGAACAGGGGGGGATCCTACGAGCAGTACTTC

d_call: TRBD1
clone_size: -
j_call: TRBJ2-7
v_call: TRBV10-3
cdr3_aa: CALARDREYEQYF
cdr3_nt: TGTGCCCTCGCTCGGGACAGGGAATACGAGCAGTACTTC

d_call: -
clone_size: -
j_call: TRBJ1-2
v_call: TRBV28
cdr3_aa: CASSLGGAVANYGYTF
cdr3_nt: TGTGCCAGCAGTTTAGGGGGGGCGGTGGCTAACTATGGCTACACCTTC

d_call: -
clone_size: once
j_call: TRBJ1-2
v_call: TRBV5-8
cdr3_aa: CASSLEGVFNYGYTF
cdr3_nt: TGTGCCAGCAGCTTGGAAGGGGTCTTTAACTATGGCTACACCTTC

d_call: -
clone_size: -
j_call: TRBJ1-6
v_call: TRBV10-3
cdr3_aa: CATTGIHNSPLHF
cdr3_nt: TGTGCCACCACCGGGATACATAATTCACCCCTCCACTTT

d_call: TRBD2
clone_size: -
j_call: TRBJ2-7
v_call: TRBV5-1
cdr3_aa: CASSPATSGTYEQYF
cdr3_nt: TGCGCCAGCAGCCCCGCGACTAGCGGCACCTACGAGCAGTACTTC

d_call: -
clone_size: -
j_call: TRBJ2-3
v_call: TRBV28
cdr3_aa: CASSFPGSSTDTQYF
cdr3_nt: TGTGCCAGCAGTTTCCCGGGGTCCTCCACAGATACGCAGTATTTT